This T cell receptor (beta chain) was identified during a study of vaccination and CD4 T cells after COVID-19. Study background: The cells in question were stimulated using overlapping spike peptides derived from SARS-CoV-2, HCoV-NL63, HCoV-OC43 and HCoV-229E.

This clonotype was counted between two and nine times. What it binds is unknown. V lost 5 bases and J 4 bases, leaving 14 bases between the germline ends. CDR1 and CDR2 from the germline V gene are SGHAT and FQNNGV. The CDR3 sequence is 14 residues long. Stated treatment: approximately 9-day PBMC culture with coronavirus spike peptide pools or control peptides (ViraFEST assay). Researchers used the Oncomine TCR Beta short-read assay to sequence DNA from cultured CD4+ T cells. One entry per CDR3 protein, called by TCRdb with MiXCR from the PCR reads. The table has around 13,000 distinct CDR3 sequences, roughly 46% seen once.

This TCR was recovered from a human donor who had recovered from COVID-19. Material: CD4+ T cells from blood, cultured in vitro, obtained before SARS-CoV-2 vaccination. The rearrangement uses TRBV11-2 and TRBJ1-2; a weak D match, TRBD1 (5 bases). The CDR3 region is CASSDGTGGYGYTF. Written as DNA, the CDR3 is TGTGCCAGCAGCGACGGCACAGGCGGCTATGGCTACACCTTC.